This T cell receptor (beta chain) was observed in a study of blood T cell repertoires in COVID-19. Method: immunoSEQ multiplex PCR; TCRdb's copy keeps in-frame clones and lacks some. The sample has some 200,000 clones, around 95% seen once. Germline V gene data show CDR1 as MNHNY and CDR2 as SVGAGI (reference sequence). CDR3 size: 16 residues. V shed 6 bases and J 3 bases; nucleotides not matched to a gene: 10. This sequence was found in a man aged 30 to 45 with COVID-19, enrolled during active disease. The V gene is TRBV6-6, the J gene TRBJ2-1; TRBD2 agrees at 8 bases. Material: peripheral blood. CDR3 loop: CASSPPRAGGYNEQFF. The CDR3 DNA follows: TGTGCCAGCAGCCCCCCCAGGGCGGGGGGCTACAATGAGCAGTTCTTC.